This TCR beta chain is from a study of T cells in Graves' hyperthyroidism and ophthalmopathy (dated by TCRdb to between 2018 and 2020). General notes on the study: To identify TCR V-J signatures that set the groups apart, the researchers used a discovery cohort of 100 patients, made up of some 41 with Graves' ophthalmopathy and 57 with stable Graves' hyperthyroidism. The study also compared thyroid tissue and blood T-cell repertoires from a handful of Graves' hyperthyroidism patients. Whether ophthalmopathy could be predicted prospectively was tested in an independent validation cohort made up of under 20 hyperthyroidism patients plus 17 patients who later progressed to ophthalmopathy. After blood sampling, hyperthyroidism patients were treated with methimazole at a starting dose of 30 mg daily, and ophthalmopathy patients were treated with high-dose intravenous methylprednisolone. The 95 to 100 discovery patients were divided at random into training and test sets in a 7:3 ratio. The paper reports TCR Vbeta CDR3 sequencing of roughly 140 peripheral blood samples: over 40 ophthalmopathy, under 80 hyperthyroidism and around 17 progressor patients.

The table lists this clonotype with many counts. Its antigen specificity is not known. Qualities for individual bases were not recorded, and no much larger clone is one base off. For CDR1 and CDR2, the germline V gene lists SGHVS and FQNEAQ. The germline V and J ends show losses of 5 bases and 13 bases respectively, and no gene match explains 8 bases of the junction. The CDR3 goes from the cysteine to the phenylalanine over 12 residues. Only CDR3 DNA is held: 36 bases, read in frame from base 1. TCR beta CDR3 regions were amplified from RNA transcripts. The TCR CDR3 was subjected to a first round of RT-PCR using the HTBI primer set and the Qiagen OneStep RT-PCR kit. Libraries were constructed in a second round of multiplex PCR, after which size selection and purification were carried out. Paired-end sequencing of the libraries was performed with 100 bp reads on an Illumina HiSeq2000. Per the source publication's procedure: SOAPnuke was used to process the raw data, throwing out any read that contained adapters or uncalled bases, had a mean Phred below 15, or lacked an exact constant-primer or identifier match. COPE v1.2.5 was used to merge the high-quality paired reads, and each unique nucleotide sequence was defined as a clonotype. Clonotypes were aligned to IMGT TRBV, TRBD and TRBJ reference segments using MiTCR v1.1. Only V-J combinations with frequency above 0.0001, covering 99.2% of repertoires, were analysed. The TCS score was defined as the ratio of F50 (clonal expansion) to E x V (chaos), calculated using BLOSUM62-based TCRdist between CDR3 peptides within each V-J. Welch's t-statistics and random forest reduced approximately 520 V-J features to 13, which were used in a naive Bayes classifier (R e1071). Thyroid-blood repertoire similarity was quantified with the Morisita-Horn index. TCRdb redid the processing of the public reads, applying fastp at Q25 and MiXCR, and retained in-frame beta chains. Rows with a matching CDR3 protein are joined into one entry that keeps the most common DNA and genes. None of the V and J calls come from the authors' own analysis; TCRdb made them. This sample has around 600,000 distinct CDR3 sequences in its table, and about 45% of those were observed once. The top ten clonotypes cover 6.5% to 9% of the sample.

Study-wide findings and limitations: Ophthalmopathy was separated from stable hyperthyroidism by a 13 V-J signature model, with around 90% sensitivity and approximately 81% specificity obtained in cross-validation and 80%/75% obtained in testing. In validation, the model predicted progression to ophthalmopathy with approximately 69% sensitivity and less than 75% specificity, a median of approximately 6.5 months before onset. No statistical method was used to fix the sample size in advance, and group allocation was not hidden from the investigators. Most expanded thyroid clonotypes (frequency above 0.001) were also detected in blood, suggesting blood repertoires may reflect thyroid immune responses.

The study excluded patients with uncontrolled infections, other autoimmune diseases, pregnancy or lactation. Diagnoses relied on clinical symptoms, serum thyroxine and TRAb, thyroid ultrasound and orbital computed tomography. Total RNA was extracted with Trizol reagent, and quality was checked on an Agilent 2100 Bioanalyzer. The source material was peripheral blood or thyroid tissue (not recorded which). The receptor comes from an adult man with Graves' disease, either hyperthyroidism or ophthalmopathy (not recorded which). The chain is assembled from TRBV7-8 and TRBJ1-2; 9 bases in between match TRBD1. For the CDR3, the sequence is CASSPDRGGITF. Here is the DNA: TGTGCCAGCAGCCCGGACAGGGGCGGAATCACCTTC.